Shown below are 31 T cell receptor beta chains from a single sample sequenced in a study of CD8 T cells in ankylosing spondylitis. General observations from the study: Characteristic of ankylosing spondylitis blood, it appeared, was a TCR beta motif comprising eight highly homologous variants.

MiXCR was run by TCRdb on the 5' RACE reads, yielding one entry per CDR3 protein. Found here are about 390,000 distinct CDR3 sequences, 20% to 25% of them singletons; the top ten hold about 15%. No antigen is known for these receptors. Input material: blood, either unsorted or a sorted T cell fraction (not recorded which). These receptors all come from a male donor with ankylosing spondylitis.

DNA for the CDR3: TGTGCCATCAGTGAGCCCCTAGCGGGAGGTTACAATGAGCAGTTCTTC. This codes for CAISEPLAGGYNEQFF. J is TRBJ2-1 and V is TRBV10-3; 11 bases line up with TRBD2. The CDR3 length is 16 residues. With 2 bases clipped from V and 4 bases from J, the junction kept 4 bases outside the gene matches. Germline CDR1 and CDR2: ENHRY and SYGVKD.

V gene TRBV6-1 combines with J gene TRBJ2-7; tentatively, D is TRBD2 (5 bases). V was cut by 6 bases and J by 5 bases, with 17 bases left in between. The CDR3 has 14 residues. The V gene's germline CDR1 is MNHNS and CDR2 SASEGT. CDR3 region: CASRLLLVGNEQYF. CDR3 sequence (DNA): TGTGCCAGCAGGCTTCTTCTTGTCGGGAACGAGCAGTACTTC.

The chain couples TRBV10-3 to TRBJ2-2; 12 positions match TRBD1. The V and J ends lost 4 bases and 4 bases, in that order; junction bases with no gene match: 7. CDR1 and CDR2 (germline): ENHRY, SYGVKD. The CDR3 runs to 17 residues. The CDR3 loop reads CAISAGTGGVGTGELFF. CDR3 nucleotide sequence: TGTGCCATCAGTGCCGGGACAGGGGGCGTTGGCACCGGGGAGCTGTTTTTT.

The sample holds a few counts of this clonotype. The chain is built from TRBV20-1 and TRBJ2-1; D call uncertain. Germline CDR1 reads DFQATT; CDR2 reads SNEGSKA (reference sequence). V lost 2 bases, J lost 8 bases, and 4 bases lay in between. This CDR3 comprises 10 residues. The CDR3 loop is CSARYDEQFF. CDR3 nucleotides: TGCAGTGCTAGATACGATGAGCAGTTCTTC.

The CDR3 sequence: CSASPSGQETQYF. As DNA, the CDR3 is TGCAGTGCTAGCCCTAGCGGCCAAGAGACCCAGTACTTC. This chain uses TRBV20-1 with TRBJ2-5; 7 bases line up with TRBD2. The V gene end was trimmed by 3 bases and the J gene end by 1 base; junction bases not matched to a gene: 2. Germline assignment: CDR1 DFQATT and CDR2 SNEGSKA (reference sequence). This CDR3 contains 13 residues.

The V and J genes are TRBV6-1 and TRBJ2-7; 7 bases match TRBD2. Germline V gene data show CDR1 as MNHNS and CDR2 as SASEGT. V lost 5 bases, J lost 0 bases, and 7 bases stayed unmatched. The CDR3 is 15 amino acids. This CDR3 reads CASSPWEGSSYEQYF. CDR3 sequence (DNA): TGTGCCAGCAGTCCGTGGGAGGGAAGCTCCTACGAGCAGTACTTC.

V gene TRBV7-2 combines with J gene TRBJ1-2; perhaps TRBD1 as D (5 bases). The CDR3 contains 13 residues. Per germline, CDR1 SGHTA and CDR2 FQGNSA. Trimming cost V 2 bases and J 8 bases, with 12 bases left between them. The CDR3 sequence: CASSLSSWGGYTF. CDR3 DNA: TGTGCCAGCAGCTTATCCTCGTGGGGGGGCTACACCTTC.

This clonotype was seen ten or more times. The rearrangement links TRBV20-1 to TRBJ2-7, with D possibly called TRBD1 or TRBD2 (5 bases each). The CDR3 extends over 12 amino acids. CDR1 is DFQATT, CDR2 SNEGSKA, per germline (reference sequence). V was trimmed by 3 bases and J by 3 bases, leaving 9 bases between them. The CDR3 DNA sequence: TGCAGTGCTAGCAAGGGACGCTACGAGCAGTACTTC. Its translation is CSASKGRYEQYF.

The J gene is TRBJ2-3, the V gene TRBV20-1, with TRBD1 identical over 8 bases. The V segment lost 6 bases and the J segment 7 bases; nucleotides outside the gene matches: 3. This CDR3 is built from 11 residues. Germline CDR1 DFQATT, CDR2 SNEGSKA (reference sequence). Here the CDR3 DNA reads TGCAGTGCAGGGGACAGGTATACGCAGTATTTT. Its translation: CSAGDRYTQYF.

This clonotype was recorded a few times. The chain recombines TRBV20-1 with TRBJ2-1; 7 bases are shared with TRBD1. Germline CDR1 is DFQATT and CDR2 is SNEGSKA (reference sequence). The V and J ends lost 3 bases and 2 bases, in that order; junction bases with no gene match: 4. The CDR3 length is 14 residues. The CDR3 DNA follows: TGCAGTGCTAGTGCCAGGGGGACCTACAATGAGCAGTTCTTC. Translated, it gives CSASARGTYNEQFF.

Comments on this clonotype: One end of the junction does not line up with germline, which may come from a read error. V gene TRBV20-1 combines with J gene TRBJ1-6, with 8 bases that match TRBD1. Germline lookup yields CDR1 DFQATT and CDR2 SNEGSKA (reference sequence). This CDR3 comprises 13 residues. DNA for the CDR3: TGCAGTGCTAGACAGGGGGCTGATTCACCCCGCCACTTT. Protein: CSARQGADSPRHF.

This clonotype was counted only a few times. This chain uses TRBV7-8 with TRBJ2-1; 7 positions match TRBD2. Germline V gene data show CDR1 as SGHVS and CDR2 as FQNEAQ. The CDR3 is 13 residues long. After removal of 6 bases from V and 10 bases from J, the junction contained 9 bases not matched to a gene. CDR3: CASRPRIGREQFF. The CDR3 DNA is TGTGCCAGCAGACCGAGAATCGGGAGGGAGCAGTTCTTC. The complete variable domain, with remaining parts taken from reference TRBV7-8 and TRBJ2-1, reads GAGVSQSPRYKVAKRGQDVALRCDPISGHVSLFWYQQALGQGPEFLTYFQNEAQLDKSGLPSDRFFAERPEGSVSTLKIQRTQQEDSAVYLCASRPRIGREQFFGPGTRLTVL.

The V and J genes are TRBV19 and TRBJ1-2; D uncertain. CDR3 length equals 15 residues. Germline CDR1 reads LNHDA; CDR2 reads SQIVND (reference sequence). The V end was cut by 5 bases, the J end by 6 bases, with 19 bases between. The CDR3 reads CASSHPPGRVDGYTF. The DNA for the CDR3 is TGTGCCAGTAGTCACCCTCCGGGGAGGGTCGATGGCTACACCTTC.

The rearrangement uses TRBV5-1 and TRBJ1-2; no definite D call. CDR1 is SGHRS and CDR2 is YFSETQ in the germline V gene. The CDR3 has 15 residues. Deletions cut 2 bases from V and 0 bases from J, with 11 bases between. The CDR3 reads CASSLRTETNYGYTF. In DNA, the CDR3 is TGCGCCAGCAGCTTAAGGACGGAGACTAACTATGGCTACACCTTC.

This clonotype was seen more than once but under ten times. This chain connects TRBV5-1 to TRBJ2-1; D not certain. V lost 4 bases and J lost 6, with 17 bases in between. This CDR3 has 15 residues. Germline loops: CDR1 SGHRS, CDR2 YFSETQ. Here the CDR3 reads CASSHKMQNSNEQFF. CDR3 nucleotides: TGCGCCAGCAGCCATAAAATGCAGAATTCCAATGAGCAGTTCTTC.

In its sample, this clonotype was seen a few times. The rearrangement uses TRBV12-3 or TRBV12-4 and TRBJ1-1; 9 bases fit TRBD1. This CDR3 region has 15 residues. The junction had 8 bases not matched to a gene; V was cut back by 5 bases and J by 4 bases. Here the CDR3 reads CASSVGTGRFTEAFF. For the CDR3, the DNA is TGTGCCAGCAGTGTCGGGACAGGGCGATTCACTGAAGCTTTCTTT.

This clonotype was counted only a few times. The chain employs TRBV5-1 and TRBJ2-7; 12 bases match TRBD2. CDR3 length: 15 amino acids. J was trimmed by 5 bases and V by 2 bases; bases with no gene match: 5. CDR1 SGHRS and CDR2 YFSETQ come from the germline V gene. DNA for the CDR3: TGCGCCAGCAGCTTAGCTAGCGGGAGGGCCAACGAGCAGTACTTC. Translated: CASSLASGRANEQYF.

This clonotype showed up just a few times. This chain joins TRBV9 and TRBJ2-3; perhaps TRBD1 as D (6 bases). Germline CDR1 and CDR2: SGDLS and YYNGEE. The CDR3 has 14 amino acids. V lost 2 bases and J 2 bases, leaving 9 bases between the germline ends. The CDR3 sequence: CASSVRGTTDTQYF. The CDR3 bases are TGTGCCAGCAGCGTCAGGGGAACCACAGATACGCAGTATTTT.

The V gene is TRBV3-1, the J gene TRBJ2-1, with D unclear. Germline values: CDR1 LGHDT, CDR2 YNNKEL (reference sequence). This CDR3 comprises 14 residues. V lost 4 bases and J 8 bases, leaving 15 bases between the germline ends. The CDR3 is CASSRLVNGYEQFF. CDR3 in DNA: TGTGCCAGCAGCCGGCTCGTAAACGGCTATGAGCAGTTCTTC.

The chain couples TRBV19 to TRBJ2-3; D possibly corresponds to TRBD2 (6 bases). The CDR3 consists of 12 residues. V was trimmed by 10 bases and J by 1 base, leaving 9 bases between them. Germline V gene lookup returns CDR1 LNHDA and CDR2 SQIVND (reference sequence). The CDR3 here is CATGGRTDTQYF. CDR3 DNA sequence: TGTGCCACAGGAGGGCGCACAGATACGCAGTATTTT. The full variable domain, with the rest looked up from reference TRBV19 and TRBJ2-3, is DGGITQSPKYLFRKEGQNVTLSCEQNLNHDAMYWYRQDPGQGLRLIYYSQIVNDFQKGDIAEGYSVSREKKESFPLTVTSAQKNPTAFYLCATGGRTDTQYFGPGTRLTVL.

CDR3 nucleotides: TGCAGCGTTGAGCTTGGGTTAGTAGATGAGCAGTTCTTC. Translated: CSVELGLVDEQFF. The V and J genes are TRBV29-1 and TRBJ2-1; no definite D call. Germline assignment: CDR1 SQVTM and CDR2 ANQGSEA. The CDR3 runs 13 residues. Trimming left V 3 bases short and J 8 bases short, with 14 bases between.

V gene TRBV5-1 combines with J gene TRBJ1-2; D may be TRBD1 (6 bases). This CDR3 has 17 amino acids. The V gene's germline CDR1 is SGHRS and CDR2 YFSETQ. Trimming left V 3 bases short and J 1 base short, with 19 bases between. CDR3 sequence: CASSSDSPRTFNYGYTF. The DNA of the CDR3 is TGCGCCAGCAGCTCGGACAGCCCCAGGACTTTTAACTATGGCTACACCTTC.

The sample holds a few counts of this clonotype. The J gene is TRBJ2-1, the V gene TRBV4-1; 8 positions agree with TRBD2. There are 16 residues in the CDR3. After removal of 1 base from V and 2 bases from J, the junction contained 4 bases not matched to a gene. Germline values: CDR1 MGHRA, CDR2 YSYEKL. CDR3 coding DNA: TGCGCCAGCAGCCAAGCCGATAGCGGGACCTACAATGAGCAGTTCTTC. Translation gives CASSQADSGTYNEQFF.

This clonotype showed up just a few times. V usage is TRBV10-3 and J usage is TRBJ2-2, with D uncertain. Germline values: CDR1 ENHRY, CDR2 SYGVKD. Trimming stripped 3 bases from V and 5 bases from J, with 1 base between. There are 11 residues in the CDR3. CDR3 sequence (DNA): TGTGCCATCAGTGAAACCGGGGAGCTGTTTTTT. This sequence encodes CAISETGELFF.

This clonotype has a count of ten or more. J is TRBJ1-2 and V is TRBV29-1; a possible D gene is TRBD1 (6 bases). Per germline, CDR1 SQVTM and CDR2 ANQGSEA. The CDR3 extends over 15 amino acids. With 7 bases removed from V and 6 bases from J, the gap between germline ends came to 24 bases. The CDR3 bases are TGCAGCGCCGGGACACAACCCACCGGAGGCCATGGCTACACCTTC. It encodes CSAGTQPTGGHGYTF.

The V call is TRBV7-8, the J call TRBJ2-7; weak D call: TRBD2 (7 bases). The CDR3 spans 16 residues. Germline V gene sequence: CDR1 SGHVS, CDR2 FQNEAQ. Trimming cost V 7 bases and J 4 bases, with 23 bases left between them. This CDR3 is CASTRGSGLDGYEQYF. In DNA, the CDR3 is TGTGCCAGCACAAGGGGGAGTGGACTAGATGGGTACGAGCAGTACTTC.

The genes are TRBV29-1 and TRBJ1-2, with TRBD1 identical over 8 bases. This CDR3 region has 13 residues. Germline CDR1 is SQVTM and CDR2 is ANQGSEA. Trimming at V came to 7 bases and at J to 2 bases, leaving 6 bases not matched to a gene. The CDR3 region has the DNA TGCAGCGCCGACAGGGGCCGAAACTATGGCTACACCTTC. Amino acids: CSADRGRNYGYTF.

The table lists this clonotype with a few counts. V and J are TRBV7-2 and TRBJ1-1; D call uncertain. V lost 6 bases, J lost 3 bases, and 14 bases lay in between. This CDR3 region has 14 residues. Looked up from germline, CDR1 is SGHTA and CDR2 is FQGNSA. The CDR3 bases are TGTGCCAGCAGTTTTAAGGTCCGCGACACTGAAGCTTTCTTT. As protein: CASSFKVRDTEAFF. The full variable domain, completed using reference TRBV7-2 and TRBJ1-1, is GAGVSQSPSNKVTEKGKDVELRCDPISGHTALYWYRQSLGQGLEFLIYFQGNSAPDKSGLPSDRFSAERTGGSVSTLTIQRTQQEDSAVYLCASSFKVRDTEAFFGQGTRLTVV.

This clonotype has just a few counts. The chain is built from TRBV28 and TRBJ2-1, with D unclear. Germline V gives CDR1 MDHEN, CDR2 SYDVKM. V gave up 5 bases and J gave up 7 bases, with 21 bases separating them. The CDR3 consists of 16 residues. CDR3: CASSTNRALARNEQFF. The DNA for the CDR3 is TGTGCCAGCAGTACTAACCGGGCTCTTGCTCGGAATGAGCAGTTCTTC.

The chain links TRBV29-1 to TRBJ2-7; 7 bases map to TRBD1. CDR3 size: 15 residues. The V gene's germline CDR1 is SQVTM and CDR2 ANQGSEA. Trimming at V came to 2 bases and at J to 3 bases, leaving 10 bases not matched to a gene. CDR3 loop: CSVEIPDRLSYEQYF. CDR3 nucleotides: TGCAGCGTTGAAATTCCGGACAGGTTGAGCTACGAGCAGTACTTC.

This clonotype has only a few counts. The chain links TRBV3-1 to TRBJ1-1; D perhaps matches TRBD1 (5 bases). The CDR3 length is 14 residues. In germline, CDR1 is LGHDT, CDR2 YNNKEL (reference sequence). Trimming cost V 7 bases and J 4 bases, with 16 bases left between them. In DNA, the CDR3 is TGTGCCAGCACCCGCCCCGGGGCCCGCACTGAAGCTTTCTTT. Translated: CASTRPGARTEAFF. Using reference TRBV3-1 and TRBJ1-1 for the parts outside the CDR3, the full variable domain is DTAVSQTPKYLVTQMGNDKSIKCEQNLGHDTMYWYKQDSKKFLKIMFSYNNKELIINETVPNRFSPKSPDKAHLNLHINSLELGDSAVYFCASTRPGARTEAFFGQGTRLTVV.